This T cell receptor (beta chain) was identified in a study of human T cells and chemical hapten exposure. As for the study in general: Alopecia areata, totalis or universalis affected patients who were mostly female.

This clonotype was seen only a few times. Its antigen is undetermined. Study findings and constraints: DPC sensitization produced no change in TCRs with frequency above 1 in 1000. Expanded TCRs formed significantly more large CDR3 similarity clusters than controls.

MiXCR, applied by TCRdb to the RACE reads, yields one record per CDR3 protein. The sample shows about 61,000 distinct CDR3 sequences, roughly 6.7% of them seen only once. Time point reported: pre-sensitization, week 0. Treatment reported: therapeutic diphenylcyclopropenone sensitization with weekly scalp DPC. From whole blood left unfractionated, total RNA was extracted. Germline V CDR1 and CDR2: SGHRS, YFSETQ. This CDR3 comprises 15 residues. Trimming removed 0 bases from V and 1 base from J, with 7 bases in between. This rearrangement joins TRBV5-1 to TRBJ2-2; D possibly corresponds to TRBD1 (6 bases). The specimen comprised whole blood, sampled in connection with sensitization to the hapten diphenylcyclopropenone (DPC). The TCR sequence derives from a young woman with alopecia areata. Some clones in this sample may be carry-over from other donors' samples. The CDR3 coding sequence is TGCGCCAGCAGCTTGGCAGGGGTGAACACCGGGGAGCTGTTTTTT. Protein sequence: CASSLAGVNTGELFF.